Given below is one TCR beta chain in context. V lost 6 bases to trimming and J lost 6 bases, with 15 bases between them. The CDR3 runs 13 residues. This entry comes from a study of T cell responses to AZD1222 COVID-19 vaccine. Assay used: immunoSEQ multiplex PCR; TCRdb lists only in-frame clones, some missing. The sample consists of roughly 160,000 clones, 85% to 95% of them appearing once. Source: peripheral blood, taken on day 0 of AZD1222 vaccination. The genes are TRBV12-3 or TRBV12-4 and TRBJ2-7, with D unclear. The receptor was isolated from an adult in good health. The CDR3 DNA reads as TGTGCCAGCAGCCTCTTTTTGGAACGCGAGCAGTACTTC. It encodes CASSLFLEREQYF.